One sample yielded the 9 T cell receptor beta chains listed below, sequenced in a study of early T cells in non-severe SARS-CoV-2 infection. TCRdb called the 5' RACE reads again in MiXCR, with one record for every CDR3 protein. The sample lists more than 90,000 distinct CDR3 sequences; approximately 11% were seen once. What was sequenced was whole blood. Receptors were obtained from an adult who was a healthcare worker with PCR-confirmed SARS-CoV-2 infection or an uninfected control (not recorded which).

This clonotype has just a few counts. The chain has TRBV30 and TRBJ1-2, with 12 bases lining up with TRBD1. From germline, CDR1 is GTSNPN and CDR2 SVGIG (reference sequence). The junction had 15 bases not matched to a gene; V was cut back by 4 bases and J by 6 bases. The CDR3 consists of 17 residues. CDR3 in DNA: TGTGCCTGGAATCTAACACCACCCGGGACAGGGGGCCATGGCTACACCTTC. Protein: CAWNLTPPGTGGHGYTF.

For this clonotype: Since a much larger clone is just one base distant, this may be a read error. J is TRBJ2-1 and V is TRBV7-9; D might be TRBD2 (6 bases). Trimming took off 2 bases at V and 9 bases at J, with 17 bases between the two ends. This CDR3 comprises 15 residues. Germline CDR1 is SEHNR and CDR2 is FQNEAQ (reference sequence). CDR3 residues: CASSLTSWSYSEQFF. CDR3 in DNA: TGTGCCAGCAGCTTAACTAGCTGGAGTTATAGTGAGCAGTTCTTC.

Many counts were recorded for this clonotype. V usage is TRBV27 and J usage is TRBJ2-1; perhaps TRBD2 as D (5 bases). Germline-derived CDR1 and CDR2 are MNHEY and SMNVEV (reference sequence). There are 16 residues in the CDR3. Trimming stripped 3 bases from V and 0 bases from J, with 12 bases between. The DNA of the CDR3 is TGTGCCAGCAGTTTTCGGGGAATAAGCTCCTACAATGAGCAGTTCTTC. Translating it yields CASSFRGISSYNEQFF.

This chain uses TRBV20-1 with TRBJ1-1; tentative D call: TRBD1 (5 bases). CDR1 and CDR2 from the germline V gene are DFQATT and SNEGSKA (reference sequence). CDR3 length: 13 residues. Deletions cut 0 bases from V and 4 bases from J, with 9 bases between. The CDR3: CSAREGLFTEAFF. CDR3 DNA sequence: TGCAGTGCTAGAGAGGGACTGTTCACTGAAGCTTTCTTT.

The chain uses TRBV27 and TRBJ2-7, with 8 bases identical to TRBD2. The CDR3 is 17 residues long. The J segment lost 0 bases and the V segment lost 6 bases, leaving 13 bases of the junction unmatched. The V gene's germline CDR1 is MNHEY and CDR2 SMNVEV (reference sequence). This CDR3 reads CASRRTSSGSGSYEQYF. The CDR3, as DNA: TGTGCCAGCAGAAGAACCTCGAGCGGGAGCGGCTCCTACGAGCAGTACTTC.

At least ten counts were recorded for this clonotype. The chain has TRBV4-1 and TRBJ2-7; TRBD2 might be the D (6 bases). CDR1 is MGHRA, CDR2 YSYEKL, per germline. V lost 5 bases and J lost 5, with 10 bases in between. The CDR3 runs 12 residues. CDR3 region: CASSNRRDEQYF. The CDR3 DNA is TGCGCCAGCAGCAACAGGAGGGACGAGCAGTACTTC.

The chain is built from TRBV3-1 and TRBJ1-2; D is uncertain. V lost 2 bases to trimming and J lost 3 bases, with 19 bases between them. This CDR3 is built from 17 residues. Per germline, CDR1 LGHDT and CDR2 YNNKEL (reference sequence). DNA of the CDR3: TGTGCCAGCAGCCAAAAAGGCATTCCTGAGGCCCACTATGGCTACACCTTC. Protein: CASSQKGIPEAHYGYTF.

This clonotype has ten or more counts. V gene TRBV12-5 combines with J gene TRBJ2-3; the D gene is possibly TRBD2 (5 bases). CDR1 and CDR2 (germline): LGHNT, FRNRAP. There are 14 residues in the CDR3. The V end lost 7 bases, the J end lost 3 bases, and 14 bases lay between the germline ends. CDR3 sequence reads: CASAPLATTDTQYF. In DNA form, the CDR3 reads TGTGCTAGTGCCCCTCTAGCTACGACAGATACGCAGTATTTT.

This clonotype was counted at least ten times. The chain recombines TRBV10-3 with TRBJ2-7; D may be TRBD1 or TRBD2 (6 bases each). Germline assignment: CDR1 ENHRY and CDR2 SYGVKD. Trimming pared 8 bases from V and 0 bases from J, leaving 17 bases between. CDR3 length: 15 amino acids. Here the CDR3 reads CAIGGGLRPSYEQYF. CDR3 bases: TGTGCCATCGGAGGGGGGCTCAGACCCTCCTACGAGCAGTACTTC.